This is a list of T cell receptor beta chains from one sample in a study of vaccination and CD4 T cells after COVID-19. TCRdb fed the PCR reads into MiXCR, producing one record per CDR3 protein. This sample carries about 14,000 distinct CDR3 sequences, around a third of them seen once, and the ten largest clones take over 30%. The antigens these receptors bind are not known. Sample: cultured CD4+ T cells from blood. The receptor source for this set is a human donor with COVID-19. CDR3s leave out the opening cysteine and the closing phenylalanine or tryptophan.

j_call: TRBJ2-5
v_call: TRBV12-3/TRBV12-4
cdr3_aa: ASSLRGSGGAQETQY

j_call: TRBJ1-6
v_call: TRBV7-9
cdr3_aa: ASSLSQAYNSPLH

j_call: TRBJ1-2
v_call: TRBV7-8
cdr3_aa: ASSLRPSPLEGGYGYT

j_call: TRBJ2-5
v_call: TRBV7-2
cdr3_aa: ASSLPRRETQY

j_call: TRBJ1-1
v_call: TRBV5-1
cdr3_aa: ASSLPIQGAGEAF

j_call: TRBJ2-3
v_call: TRBV12-3/TRBV12-4
cdr3_aa: ASRVTATDTQY

j_call: TRBJ1-2
v_call: TRBV20-1
cdr3_aa: SATPGGTYGYT

j_call: TRBJ1-4
v_call: TRBV5-1
cdr3_aa: ASSWGQGYEKLF

j_call: TRBJ1-4
v_call: TRBV19
cdr3_aa: ASSMVPATNEKLF

j_call: TRBJ2-2
v_call: TRBV2
cdr3_aa: ASSVTVLNGELF

j_call: TRBJ1-1
v_call: TRBV6-5
cdr3_aa: ASSYSEELNTEAF

j_call: TRBJ2-3
v_call: TRBV4-1
cdr3_aa: ASSQVVTIGTDTQY

j_call: TRBJ2-7
v_call: TRBV7-6
cdr3_aa: ASSLVPTPGDYEQY

j_call: TRBJ2-5
v_call: TRBV12-3/TRBV12-4
cdr3_aa: ASSFRGTETQY

j_call: TRBJ1-6
v_call: TRBV6-5
cdr3_aa: ASSVLESPYNSPLH

j_call: TRBJ1-5
v_call: TRBV7-8
cdr3_aa: ASSGGSRLNQPQH

j_call: TRBJ2-7
v_call: TRBV29-1
cdr3_aa: SVGGDYYEQY

j_call: TRBJ1-5
v_call: TRBV6-1
cdr3_aa: ASSPTEQGAGQPQH

j_call: TRBJ2-5
v_call: TRBV24-1
cdr3_aa: ATSGGPLETQY

j_call: TRBJ2-3
v_call: TRBV12-3/TRBV12-4
cdr3_aa: ASSLPGGTQY

j_call: TRBJ2-6
v_call: TRBV6-2/TRBV6-3
cdr3_aa: ASSYGRGIGANVLT

j_call: TRBJ1-1
v_call: TRBV7-9
cdr3_aa: ASSPYAGTGNKGTEAF

j_call: TRBJ1-6
v_call: TRBV12-5
cdr3_aa: ASGPGQQNSPLH

j_call: TRBJ2-3
v_call: TRBV11-3
cdr3_aa: ASSSRGGADTQY

j_call: TRBJ1-6
v_call: TRBV15
cdr3_aa: ATSRDRAAGSPLH

j_call: TRBJ1-5
v_call: TRBV20-1
cdr3_aa: SARPPKINSNQPQH

j_call: TRBJ1-2
v_call: TRBV5-5
cdr3_aa: ASSLRDRGPGYT

j_call: TRBJ2-1
v_call: TRBV20-1
cdr3_aa: SASPSGNEQF